Listed here is a single T cell receptor (beta chain). Its antigen is not known. The record originates from a study of shared clonotypes between healthy human individuals. Study summary: There were three CD4 naive, three CD4 memory, two CD8 naive and one CD8 memory plates per donor. The study's findings and limits: Rarefaction curves obtained for sorted subsets showed sequencing incomplete despite large depth.

For every subset, genomic DNA was evenly distributed across several immunoSEQ plates. Produced via immunoSEQ multiplex PCR; TCRdb's table is partial and in-frame only. The sample contains about 2.4 million clones, more than 90% of which appear only once. Trimming removed 2 bases from V and 2 bases from J; junction bases left unmatched: 9. The CDR3 is made up of 18 amino acids. CDR1 and CDR2 (germline): MNHEY, SMNVEV (reference sequence). The TCR originated in a man between 18 and 29 years old in good health. The sample was naive CD4+ T cells sorted from blood. The subset here: CD45RA+ positively selected. The chain couples TRBV27 to TRBJ1-5, with 10 bases lining up with TRBD1. The CDR3 spells CASSLLPGTGDGNQPQHF. The DNA for the CDR3 is TGTGCCAGCAGTTTACTACCCGGGACAGGGGATGGCAATCAGCCCCAGCATTTT.